This T cell receptor beta chain was observed in a study of spatial heterogeneity in lung cancer. Study-wide background: There were consistently more beta-chain sequences detected than alpha-chain sequences. An average of more than ten raw reads was observed per unique TCR and UMI combination.

Time point described: sample taken at primary tumor resection. TCRdb redid the calling of the 5' RACE reads with MiXCR, one entry per CDR3 protein. The sample carries around 6,000 distinct CDR3 sequences, around 19% recorded once. Source: normal lung tissue next to the tumor, taken at surgery. The source is a male donor with early-stage non-small cell lung cancer.

CDR3 residues: CASSLGSAGAWETQYF. In DNA, the CDR3 is TGTGCCAGCAGTTTAGGGAGCGCCGGGGCGTGGGAGACCCAGTACTTC. V is TRBV12-3 or TRBV12-4 and J is TRBJ2-5; D is possibly TRBD1 or TRBD2 (5 bases each). The V end lost 1 base, the J end lost 5 bases, and 17 bases lay between the germline ends. This CDR3 is 16 amino acids long.